This T cell receptor beta chain comes out of a study of vaccination effects on CD4 cells after COVID-19. General study findings and limits: Convalescent patients in the study were few, and early post-infection timepoints were absent. Clones from infection and from vaccination both contracted markedly late after vaccination.

Antigen-specific CD4+ T cell clonotypes were called by their expansion after viral peptide-pool culture in ViraFEST. Culturing for more than 9 days preceded CD4+ T cell isolation. Vaccine recipients, nucleocapsid antibody negative, had no prior SARS-CoV-2 infection. Only in-frame clones appear in the TCRdb table, and some are missing; sequencing was by immunoSEQ multiplex PCR. There are tens of thousands of clones in the sample; approximately 75% occur only once, and approximately 6% lies in the top ten. As for this clone: Its target is not known.

The CDR3 is 15 residues long. Trimming cost V 5 bases and J 4 bases, with 15 bases left between them. Germline CDR1 and CDR2: KGHDR and SFDVKD. The material was CD4+ T cells from PBMCs cultured with HCoV-OC43 spike peptides, obtained before COVID-19 vaccination. As for subset: HCoV-OC43 spike overlapping peptide pool stimulation. V is TRBV24-1 and J is TRBJ2-3; D might be TRBD2 (6 bases). This TCR was sampled from a human donor who received a COVID-19 vaccine. CDR3 in DNA: TGTGCCACCAGTGCTGAGTGGGGGAGGCCAGATACGCAGTATTTT. It is translated as CATSAEWGRPDTQYF.